The text below deals with one TCR beta chain. Trimming left V 4 bases short and J 7 bases short, with 14 bases between. CDR3 size: 14 residues. In germline, CDR1 is SGHDT, CDR2 YYEEEE. The sample belongs to a study of shared clonotypes between healthy human individuals. An even split of each subset's genomic DNA across several immunoSEQ plates was performed. Each PCR replicate run on unsorted PBMC took in around 300 ng DNA, around 30,000 T cell genomes. Sequenced by immunoSEQ multiplex PCR; TCRdb stores in-frame clones only, minus some. The sample includes around 450,000 clones, roughly 80% of them seen just once.

The sample consisted of PBMCs. The sequence came from a woman between 35 and 50 years old in good health. Some clones in this sample may be carry-over from other donors' samples. V and J are TRBV5-6 and TRBJ2-2; D is unresolved. The CDR3 is CASSPGPQVGELFF. CDR3 sequence (DNA): TGTGCCAGCAGCCCAGGTCCCCAGGTCGGGGAGCTGTTTTTT.